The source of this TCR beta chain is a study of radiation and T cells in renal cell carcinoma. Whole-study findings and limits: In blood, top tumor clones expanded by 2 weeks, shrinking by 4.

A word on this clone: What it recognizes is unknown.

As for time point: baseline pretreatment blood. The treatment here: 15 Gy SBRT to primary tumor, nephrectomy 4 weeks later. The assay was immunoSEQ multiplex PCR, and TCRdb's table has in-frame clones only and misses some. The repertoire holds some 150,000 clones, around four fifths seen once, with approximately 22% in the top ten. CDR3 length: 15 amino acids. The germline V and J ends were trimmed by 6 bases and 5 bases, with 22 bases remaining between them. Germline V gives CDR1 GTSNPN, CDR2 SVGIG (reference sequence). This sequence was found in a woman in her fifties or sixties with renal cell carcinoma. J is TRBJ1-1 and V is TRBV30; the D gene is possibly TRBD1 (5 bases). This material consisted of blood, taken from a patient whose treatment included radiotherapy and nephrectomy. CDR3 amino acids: CACRKLGARGTEAFF. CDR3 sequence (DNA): TGTGCCTGCAGAAAGCTCGGGGCGAGGGGAACTGAAGCTTTCTTT.